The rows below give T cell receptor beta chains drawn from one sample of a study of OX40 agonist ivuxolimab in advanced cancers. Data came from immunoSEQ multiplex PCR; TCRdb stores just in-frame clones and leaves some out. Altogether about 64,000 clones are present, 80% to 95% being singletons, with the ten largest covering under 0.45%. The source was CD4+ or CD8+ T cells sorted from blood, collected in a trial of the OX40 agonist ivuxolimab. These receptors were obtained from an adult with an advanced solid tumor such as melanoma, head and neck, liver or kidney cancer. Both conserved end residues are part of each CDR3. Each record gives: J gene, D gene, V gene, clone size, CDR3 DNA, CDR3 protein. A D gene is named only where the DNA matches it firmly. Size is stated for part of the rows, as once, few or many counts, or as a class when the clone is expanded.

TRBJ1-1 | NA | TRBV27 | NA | TGTGCCAGCAGCCTGTATACTCGGGCGAACACTGAAGCTTTCTTT | CASSLYTRANTEAFF
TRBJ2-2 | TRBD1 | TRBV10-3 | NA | TGTGCCATCAGTGAGATGCCAGGGGGCTCCGGGGAGCTGTTTTTT | CAISEMPGGSGELFF
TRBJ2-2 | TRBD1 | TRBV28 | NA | TGTGCCAGCAGCCGGACAGGGACCTACACCGGGGAGCTGTTTTTT | CASSRTGTYTGELFF
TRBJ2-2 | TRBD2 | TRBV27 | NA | TGTGCCAGCAGTCCAAAGCGGGAGAGTTTTAACACCGGGGAGCTGTTTTTT | CASSPKRESFNTGELFF
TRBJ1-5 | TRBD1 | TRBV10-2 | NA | TGCGCCAGCAGTGGGACAGGGGGCATGGGCAATCAGCCCCAGCATTTT | CASSGTGGMGNQPQHF
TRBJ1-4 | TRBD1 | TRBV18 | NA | TGTGCCAGCTCTCCGGGGATGGGACAGGGCGGTGAAAAACTGTTTTTT | CASSPGMGQGGEKLFF
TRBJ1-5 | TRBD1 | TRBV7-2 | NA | TGTGCCAGCAGCGGAGGGACAGGGGAACAGCCCCAGCATTTT | CASSGGTGEQPQHF
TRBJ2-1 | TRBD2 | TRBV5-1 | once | TGCGCCAGCAGCTTGCGGGAGGGCCGCAATGAGCAGTTCTTC | CASSLREGRNEQFF
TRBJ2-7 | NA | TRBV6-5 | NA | TGTGCCAGCAGCTCGGACGGAGCCTACGAGCAGTACTTC | CASSSDGAYEQYF
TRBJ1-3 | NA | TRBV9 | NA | TGTGCCAGCAGCGTATTTTCAGACTCTGGAAACACCATATATTTT | CASSVFSDSGNTIYF
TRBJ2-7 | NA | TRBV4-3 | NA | TGCGCCAGCAGCCAAGATTCTAGTACCGAGCAGTACTTC | CASSQDSSTEQYF
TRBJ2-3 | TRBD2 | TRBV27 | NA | TGTGCCAGCAGTTTTTCGGGGGGAGGAAGCACAGATACGCAGTATTTT | CASSFSGGGSTDTQYF
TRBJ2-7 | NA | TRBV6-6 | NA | TGTGCCAGCAGTTACGCTGACTACTCCTACGAGCAGTACTTC | CASSYADYSYEQYF
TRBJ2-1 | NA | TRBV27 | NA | TGTGCCAGCAGCTCCGGGTACAATGAGCAGTTCTTC | CASSSGYNEQFF
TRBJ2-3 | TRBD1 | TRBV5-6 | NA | TGTGCCAGCAGGCCGGGACAGGGTATCACAGATACGCAGTATTTT | CASRPGQGITDTQYF
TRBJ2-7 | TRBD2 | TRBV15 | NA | TGTGCCACCAGCAGAGATCAAACCGGGACTAGCGACAGCTACGAGCAGTACTTC | CATSRDQTGTSDSYEQYF
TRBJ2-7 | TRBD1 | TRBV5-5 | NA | TGTGCCAGCAGCCCCTCTGAGCGGAGACAGGGATACGAGCAGTACTTC | CASSPSERRQGYEQYF
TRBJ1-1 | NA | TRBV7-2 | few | TGTGCCAGCAGCTTAGAGGAAGGGAGCACTGAAGCTTTCTTT | CASSLEEGSTEAFF
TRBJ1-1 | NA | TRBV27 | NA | TGTGCCAGCAGTTTATATGGGGGCGGCGGGTTAGCTGAAGCTTTCTTT | CASSLYGGGGLAEAFF
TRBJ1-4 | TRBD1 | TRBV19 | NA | TGTGCCAGTAGTCGGGACAGGGACGTGGGTGAAAAACTGTTTTTT | CASSRDRDVGEKLFF
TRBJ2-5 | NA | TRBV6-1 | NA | TGTGCCAGCGGTCCTTTGGAAGAGACCCAGTACTTC | CASGPLEETQYF
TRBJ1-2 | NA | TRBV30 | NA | TGTGCCTGGAGTGTAACGGGCACCGGCTACACCTTC | CAWSVTGTGYTF
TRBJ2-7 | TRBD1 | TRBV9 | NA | TGTGCCAGCAGCGAAAAACAACAGGGGGCGGGAGAGCAGTACTTC | CASSEKQQGAGEQYF
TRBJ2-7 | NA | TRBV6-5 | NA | TGTGCCAGCAGTGATGAGGGGCCGTCCTACGAGCAGTACTTC | CASSDEGPSYEQYF